This TCR beta chain was identified during a study of PD-1 blockade in mismatch repair-deficient tumors (dated 2017 in TCRdb). Regarding the research as a whole: Between late 2013 and late 2016, the trial enrolled fewer than 95 consecutive patients with approximately eleven mismatch repair-deficient cancer types, every one of whom had been previously treated and was progressing. Tumor-associated T cell clones in the peripheral blood of patients responding to PD-1 blockade were tracked using deep sequencing of TCR CDR3 regions.

In regard to this clone: Its antigen specificity is not known. No much larger clone exists at a distance of one base, and base qualities are not known.

The full study reports these points: Rapid expansion after pembrolizumab followed by contraction, generally before radiologic responses, was shown by tumor-resident clones, which were often undetectable in blood before treatment.

In the paper's terms, the time point label means: peripheral blood 12 weeks after first pembrolizumab dose. Mismatch repair deficiency was established in every enrolled patient by polymerase chain reaction or immunohistochemistry. TCR sequencing was performed for three patients who responded to pembrolizumab therapy. The phase II trial prospectively tested pembrolizumab PD-1 blockade in advanced mismatch repair-deficient cancers regardless of tissue of origin. Peripheral blood T cell samples were serially collected before and at multiple times after PD-1 blockade was started. Blood sampling time points were reported as weeks after the first dose of pembrolizumab. The library came from the immunoSEQ multiplex PCR assay. TCRdb holds this immuneACCESS table with in-frame rearrangements only. Some clones are missing; in checked studies, unresolved V genes explain under half, and the rest has no known cause. Across this sample there are about 84,000 clones, with approximately 84% seen only once. The top ten constitute more than 2.5% of the sample.

The TCR comes from an adult with mismatch repair-deficient cancer. Sequencing used peripheral blood, obtained 12 weeks after starting pembrolizumab.

The DNA reads TGTGCCAGCAGTCTACTCTACTCCAGCGGGAGGATGGAGACCCAGTACTTC. This is translated as CASSLLYSSGRMETQYF. The rearrangement combines TRBV27 with TRBJ2-5; the central 9 bases match TRBD2. CDR1 MNHEY and CDR2 SMNVEV are derived from the germline V gene (reference sequence). Trimmed from V: 5 bases; trimmed from J: 5 bases; junction bases lacking a gene match: 15. The CDR3 spans 17 residues, from the cysteine through the phenylalanine. Just the 51-base CDR3 DNA is kept, in frame starting at base 1.